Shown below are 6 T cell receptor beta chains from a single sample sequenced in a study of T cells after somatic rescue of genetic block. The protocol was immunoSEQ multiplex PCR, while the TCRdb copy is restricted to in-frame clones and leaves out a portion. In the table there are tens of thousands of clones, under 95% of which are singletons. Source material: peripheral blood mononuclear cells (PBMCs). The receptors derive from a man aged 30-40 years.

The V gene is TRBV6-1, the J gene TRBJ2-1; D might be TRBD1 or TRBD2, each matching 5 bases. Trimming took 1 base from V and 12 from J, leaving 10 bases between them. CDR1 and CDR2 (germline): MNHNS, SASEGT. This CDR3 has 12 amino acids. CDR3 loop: CASSEVVGVQFF. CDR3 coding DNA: TGTGCCAGCAGTGAAGTGGTGGGGGTGCAGTTCTTC.

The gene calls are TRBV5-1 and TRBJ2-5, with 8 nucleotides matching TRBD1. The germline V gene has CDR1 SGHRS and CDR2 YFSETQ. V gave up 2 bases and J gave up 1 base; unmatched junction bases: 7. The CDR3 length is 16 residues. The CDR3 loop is CASSLPAGTGQETQYF. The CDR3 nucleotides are TGCGCCAGCAGCTTACCTGCCGGGACAGGCCAAGAGACCCAGTACTTC.

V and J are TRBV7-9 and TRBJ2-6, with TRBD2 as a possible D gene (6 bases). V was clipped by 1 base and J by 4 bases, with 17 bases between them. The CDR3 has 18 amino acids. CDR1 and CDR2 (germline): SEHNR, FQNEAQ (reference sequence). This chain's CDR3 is CASSLVRRAWVGANVLTF. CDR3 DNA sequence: TGTGCCAGCAGCTTAGTGAGGAGGGCCTGGGTAGGGGCCAACGTCCTGACTTTC.

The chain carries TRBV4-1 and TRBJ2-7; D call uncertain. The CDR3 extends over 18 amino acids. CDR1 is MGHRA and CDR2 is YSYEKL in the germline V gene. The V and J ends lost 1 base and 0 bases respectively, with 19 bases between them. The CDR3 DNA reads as TGCGCCAGCAGCCAAGGTGTTTTGGGCGGTACCAGCTCCTACGAGCAGTACTTC. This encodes CASSQGVLGGTSSYEQYF.

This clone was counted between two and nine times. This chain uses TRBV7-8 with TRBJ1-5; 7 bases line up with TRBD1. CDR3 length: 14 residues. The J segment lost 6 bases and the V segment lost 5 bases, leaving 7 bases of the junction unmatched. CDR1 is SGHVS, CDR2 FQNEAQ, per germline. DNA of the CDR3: TGTGCCAGCAGCCTGGCAGGGGGGAGTCAGCCCCAGCATTTT. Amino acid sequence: CASSLAGGSQPQHF.

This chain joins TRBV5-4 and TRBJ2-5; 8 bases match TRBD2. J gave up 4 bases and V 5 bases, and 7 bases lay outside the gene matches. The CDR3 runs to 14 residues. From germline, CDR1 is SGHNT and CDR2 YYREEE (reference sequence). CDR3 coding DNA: TGTGCCAGCAGGCCCGGGAGGGAGTTAGAGACCCAGTACTTC. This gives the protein CASRPGRELETQYF. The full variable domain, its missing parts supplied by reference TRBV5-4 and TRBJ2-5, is ETGVTQSPTHLIKTRGQQVTLRCSSQSGHNTVSWYQQALGQGPQFIFQYYREEENGRGNFPPRFSGLQFPNYSSELNVNALELDDSALYLCASRPGRELETQYFGPGTRLLVL.